What follows are 6 T cell receptor beta chains derived from one specimen sequenced in a study of blood T cell repertoires in COVID-19. Some clones are missing from TCRdb's copy, which holds only in-frame ones; the method was immunoSEQ multiplex PCR. The sample lists some 70,000 clones, 85% occurring once. Sequenced: peripheral blood. The receptors originated from an older man with acute or convalescent COVID-19.

This clone has just a few counts. The gene calls are TRBV18 and TRBJ1-1, with 7 bases aligning to TRBD1. Losses at the gene ends were 4 bases for V and 4 bases for J; bases not matched to a gene: 3. This CDR3 region has 13 residues. Germline values: CDR1 KGHSH, CDR2 LQKENI. For the CDR3, the DNA is TGTGCCAGCTCACGGGACAGCTCCACTGAAGCTTTCTTT. It codes for CASSRDSSTEAFF. Full variable domain (remainder filled in from reference TRBV18 and TRBJ1-1): NAGVMQNPRHLVRRRGQEARLRCSPMKGHSHVYWYRQLPEEGLKFMVYLQKENIIDESGMPKERFSAEFPKEGPSILRIQQVVRGDSAAYFCASSRDSSTEAFFGQGTRLTVV.

The rearrangement links TRBV5-1 to TRBJ2-2; D is uncertain. This CDR3 is 13 amino acids long. Germline V gene lookup returns CDR1 SGHRS and CDR2 YFSETQ. Trimming left V 2 bases short and J 1 base short, with 3 bases between. CDR3 sequence: CASSFGNTGELFF. CDR3 nucleotides: TGCGCCAGCAGCTTCGGGAACACCGGGGAGCTGTTTTTT.

The CDR3 loop is CASSQRLDNEQFF. The CDR3 DNA reads as TGCGCCAGCAGCCAAAGACTAGACAATGAGCAGTTCTTC. The chain is built from TRBV4-3 and TRBJ2-1, with a tentative D call TRBD2 (6 bases). CDR1 and CDR2 from the germline V gene are LGHNA and YSLEER. With 2 bases removed from V and 5 bases from J, the gap between germline ends came to 7 bases. There are 13 residues in the CDR3.

A remark on this clone: One junction end does not reproduce the germline sequence, and a read error may be involved. The chain is built from TRBV15 and TRBJ2-6; tentatively, D is TRBD2 (5 bases). The CDR3 is 17 residues long. Per germline, CDR1 LNHNV and CDR2 YYDKDF (reference sequence). The CDR3 region is CATGRANGLSGANVLTF. CDR3 DNA: TGTGCCACCGGCAGAGCTAACGGACTCTCTGGGGCCAACGTCCTGACTTTC. The full variable domain, rest sourced from reference TRBV15 and TRBJ2-6, is DAMVIQNPRYQVTQFGKPVTLSCSQTLNHNVMYWYQQKSSQAPKLLFHYYDKDFNNEADTPDNFQSRRPNTSFCFLDIRSPGLGDTAMYLCATGRANGLSGANVLTFGAGSRLTVL.

The genes are TRBV6-5 and TRBJ1-5, with a weak D call TRBD1 (6 bases). Germline assignment: CDR1 MNHEY and CDR2 SVGAGI. The CDR3 has 15 residues. Deletions cut 7 bases from V and 0 bases from J, with 13 bases between. This CDR3 is CASTNRVNSNQPQHF. The CDR3 coding sequence is TGTGCCAGCACCAACAGGGTTAATAGCAATCAGCCCCAGCATTTT.

J is TRBJ2-1 and V is TRBV27; 11 positions agree with TRBD1. The CDR3 sequence is 16 residues long. Losses at the gene ends were 6 bases for V and 6 bases for J; bases not matched to a gene: 10. Germline assignment: CDR1 MNHEY and CDR2 SMNVEV (reference sequence). CDR3 amino acids: CASRGFGTGGSNEQFF. The DNA of the CDR3 is TGTGCCAGCAGGGGTTTCGGGACAGGGGGTTCCAATGAGCAGTTCTTC.